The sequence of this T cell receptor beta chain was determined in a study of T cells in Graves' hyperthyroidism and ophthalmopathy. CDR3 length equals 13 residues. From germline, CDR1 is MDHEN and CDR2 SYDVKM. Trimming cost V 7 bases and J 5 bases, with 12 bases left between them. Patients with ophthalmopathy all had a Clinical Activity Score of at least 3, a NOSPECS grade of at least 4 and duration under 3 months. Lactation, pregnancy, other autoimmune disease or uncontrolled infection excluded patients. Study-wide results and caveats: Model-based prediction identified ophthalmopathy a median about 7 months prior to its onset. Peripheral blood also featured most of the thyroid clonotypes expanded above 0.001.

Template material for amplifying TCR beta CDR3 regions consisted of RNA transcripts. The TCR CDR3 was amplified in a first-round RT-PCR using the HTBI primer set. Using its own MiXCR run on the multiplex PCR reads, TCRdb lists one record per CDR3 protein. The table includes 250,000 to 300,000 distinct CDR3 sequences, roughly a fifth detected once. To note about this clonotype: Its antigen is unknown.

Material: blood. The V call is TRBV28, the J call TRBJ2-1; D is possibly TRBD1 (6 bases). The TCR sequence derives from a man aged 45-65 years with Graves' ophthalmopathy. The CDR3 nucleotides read TGTGCCAGCAAAACCCCAGGGGACAATGAGCAGTTCTTC. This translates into CASKTPGDNEQFF. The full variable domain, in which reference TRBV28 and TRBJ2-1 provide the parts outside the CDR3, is DVKVTQSSRYLVKRTGEKVFLECVQDMDHENMFWYRQDPGLGLRLIYFSYDVKMKEKGDIPEGYSVSREKKERFSLILESASTNQTSMYLCASKTPGDNEQFFGPGTRLTVL.